This T cell receptor beta chain appears in the sequencing data of a study of blood T cell repertoires in COVID-19. Study details: T cells, B-cell-depleted T cells, or PBMCs provided the cDNA or gDNA that served as material.

The V and J ends lost 3 bases and 0 bases, in that order; junction bases with no gene match: 2. The CDR3 consists of 16 residues. Per the germline V gene, CDR1 is MDHEN and CDR2 is SYDVKM. Per the original data handling: The assay estimated nucleated cells by amplifying reference gene primers. Measured with immunoSEQ multiplex PCR; TCRdb has only the in-frame clones, and not every one. D and trimming were read from the DNA, whereas the V and J calls and clone size are those reported in that table. The sample has some 150,000 clones; about 83% are singletons. The sequence came from a man aged 35-49 years who had recovered from COVID-19. Sequencing used peripheral blood. The rearrangement joins TRBV28 to TRBJ2-1, with 10 bases matching TRBD2. CDR3 sequence reads: CASSLLAGGSYNEQFF. CDR3 sequence (DNA): TGTGCCAGCAGTTTGTTAGCGGGAGGCTCCTACAATGAGCAGTTCTTC. Using reference TRBV28 and TRBJ2-1 for the parts outside the CDR3, the full variable domain is DVKVTQSSRYLVKRTGEKVFLECVQDMDHENMFWYRQDPGLGLRLIYFSYDVKMKEKGDIPEGYSVSREKKERFSLILESASTNQTSMYLCASSLLAGGSYNEQFFGPGTRLTVL.